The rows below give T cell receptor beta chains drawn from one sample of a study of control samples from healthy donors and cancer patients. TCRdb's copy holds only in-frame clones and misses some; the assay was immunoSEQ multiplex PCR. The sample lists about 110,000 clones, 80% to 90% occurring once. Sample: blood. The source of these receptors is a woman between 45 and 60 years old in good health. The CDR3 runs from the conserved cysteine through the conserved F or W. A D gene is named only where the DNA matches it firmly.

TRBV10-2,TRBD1,CASTTGGYNSPLHF
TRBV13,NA,CASSQNKGYSGNTIYF
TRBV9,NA,CASSLSGEYGYTF
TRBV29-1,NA,CSVLSGSSYEQYF
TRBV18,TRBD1,CASSPRQGRETQYF
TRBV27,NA,CASSPAGNPDNEQFF
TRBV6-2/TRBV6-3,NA,CASSYGMGTGANVLTF
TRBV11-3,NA,CASSHRVGGELFF
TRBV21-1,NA,CASSKDPACWAGHDETQYF
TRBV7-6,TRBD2,CASSLLAGGTRNEQFF
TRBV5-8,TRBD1,CASRDGQGKDTQYF
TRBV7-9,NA,CASSSLPYEQYF
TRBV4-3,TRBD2,CASSQGLAGDYSYNEQFF